The sequence of this T cell receptor (beta chain) was determined in a study of T cell responses to AZD1222 COVID-19 vaccine. Turning to this clone: Its antigen is not known.

Sequencing was performed with immunoSEQ multiplex PCR; in TCRdb, only in-frame clones are kept and a portion is missing. The data contain 180,000 or so clones, over 80% of them singletons. Study-wide findings and caveats: The donors showed a predominance of white British ancestry and of females, with possible underestimation of clonal diversity. Spike-specific TCR breadth and depth both grew after two AZD1222 doses. None of the repertoires were sampled until the peak T cell response had passed.

Germline CDR1 SGHRS, CDR2 YFSETQ. V lost 0 bases and J lost 1, with 7 bases in between. The CDR3 is 14 residues long. This sequence joins TRBV5-1 and TRBJ2-5, with unresolved D. The sample was peripheral blood, taken 28 days after the second dose of the MenACWY control vaccine. The source is an adult who received the MenACWY meningococcal vaccine as a control. The CDR3 spells CASSLGRTQETQYF. CDR3 sequence (DNA): TGCGCCAGCAGCTTGGGCAGGACCCAAGAGACCCAGTACTTC.